Listed below are T cell receptor beta chains from one sample, sequenced in a study of cytomegalovirus exposure and HLA in healthy donors. TCRdb's copy holds only in-frame clones and misses some; the assay was immunoSEQ multiplex PCR. Reported are around 160,000 clones; the ten largest clones contain around 1.5%. The sample was PBMCs. The source is a woman between 50 and 59 years old in good health and CMV-seronegative. The CDR3 runs from the conserved cysteine through the conserved F or W. Each record gives: J gene, V gene, D gene, CDR3 DNA, CDR3 protein. A D gene is named only where the DNA matches it firmly.

>TRBJ2-1|TRBV5-1|TRBD1
TGCGCCAGCAGCTTGGCGGGACAGGGTTACAATGAGCAGTTCTTC
CASSLAGQGYNEQFF
>TRBJ1-1|TRBV7-8|.
TGTGCCAGCAGCGAAAGAGGGCAGCGGAAAGCTTTCTTT
CASSERGQRKAFF
>TRBJ2-4|TRBV29-1|TRBD2
TGCAGCGTTTGGGGCACGGGGCGGGGGACGAACATTCAGTACTTC
CSVWGTGRGTNIQYF
>TRBJ1-2|TRBV5-1|.
TGCGCCAGCAGCTTGGTAGGGGTCGACTATGGCTACACCTTC
CASSLVGVDYGYTF
>TRBJ2-3|TRBV5-1|.
TGCGCCAGCAGCGACAGAGTCACAGATACGCAGTATTTT
CASSDRVTDTQYF
>TRBJ1-3|TRBV19|TRBD1
TGTGCCAGTAGTCAAATCGACAGGGCCTCTGGAAACACCATATATTTT
CASSQIDRASGNTIYF
>TRBJ1-5|TRBV5-1|.
TGCGCCAGCAGCTTGGGGGGAGGTCGAGGAGACAATCAGCCCCAGCATTTT
CASSLGGGRGDNQPQHF
>TRBJ1-1|TRBV5-6|.
TGTGCCAGCAGCTCGCCAGGGGTTCCCACTGAAGCTTTCTTT
CASSSPGVPTEAFF
>TRBJ1-5|TRBV28|.
TGTGCCAGCAGTTTAGGGCCAGGGGAAGGTCAGCCCCAGCATTTT
CASSLGPGEGQPQHF
>TRBJ2-1|TRBV6-5|TRBD2
TGTGCCAGCAGTTATGAGGCTAGCGGGGTCTACAATGAGCAGTTCTTC
CASSYEASGVYNEQFF
>TRBJ1-5|TRBV27|.
TGTGCCAGCAGTTTGGCGGGGGGTGGGAATCAGCCCCAGCATTTT
CASSLAGGGNQPQHF
>TRBJ2-5|TRBV15|TRBD2
TGTGCCACCAGCATAGTTAGCGGGGGGAAGACCCAGTACTTC
CATSIVSGGKTQYF
>TRBJ1-5|TRBV19|.
TGTGCCAGTGGTCAGGGGCGGTTAAATCAGCCCCAGCATTTT
CASGQGRLNQPQHF
>TRBJ2-2|TRBV19|.
TGTGCCAGTAGCCTAGGCCTGACCCTGAACACCGGGGAGCTGTTTTTT
CASSLGLTLNTGELFF
>TRBJ2-7|TRBV4-2|.
TGTGCCAGCAGCCAAGATCTAGGTAGCGAGCAGTACTTC
CASSQDLGSEQYF
>TRBJ1-4|TRBV5-6|.
TGTGCCAGCAGCTTGGGGCCAGGGGTAGGTAATGAAAAACTGTTTTTT
CASSLGPGVGNEKLFF
>TRBJ2-7|TRBV11-1|.
TGTGCCAGCAGCTCCTGGGCAGGGCTGCCGTTAGAGCAGTACTTC
CASSSWAGLPLEQYF
>TRBJ1-5|TRBV9|TRBD1
TGTGCCAGCAGCGCGACAGGGGATAGCAATCAGCCCCAGCATTTT
CASSATGDSNQPQHF
>TRBJ1-3|TRBV7-9|.
TGTGCCAGCAGCTCACAATGGACAGAAATTACCGACTCTGGAAACACCATATATTTT
CASSSQWTEITDSGNTIYF
>TRBJ2-1|TRBV30|.
TGTGCCTGGAGTCGAGATGAGCAGTTCTTC
CAWSRDEQFF
>TRBJ1-4|TRBV5-8|.
TGTGCCAGCAGCTTGGTGGGTTGGGAGGAGCGACCTAATGAAAAACTGTTTTTT
CASSLVGWEERPNEKLFF
>TRBJ2-5|TRBV4-1|TRBD2
TGCGCCAGCAGCCAAGATGGACTAGCAGAACAAGAGACCCAGTACTTC
CASSQDGLAEQETQYF
>TRBJ1-1|TRBV30|.
TGTGCCTGGAGTCAGGCAGGGATGGACACTGAAGCTTTCTTT
CAWSQAGMDTEAFF
>TRBJ1-5|TRBV27|.
TGTGCCAGCAGTAAAACAGTGTCCTATAGCAATCAGCCCCAGCATTTT
CASSKTVSYSNQPQHF
>TRBJ1-1|TRBV12-5|.
TGTGCTAGTGGTCCCCCAAAGGGAGAGGAAGCTTTCTTT
CASGPPKGEEAFF
>TRBJ1-2|TRBV28|TRBD1
TGTGCCAGCAGCCGACAGGGGGCTAGCTACACCTTC
CASSRQGASYTF
>TRBJ1-5|TRBV5-1|.
TGCGCCAGCAGCCCTGGACTGTCCAATCAGCCCCAGCATTTT
CASSPGLSNQPQHF
>TRBJ2-1|TRBV19|TRBD2
TGTGCCAGCAGACCCCCGGGACTAGCGGGAGTAATCTCCTACAATGAGCAGTTCTTC
CASRPPGLAGVISYNEQFF
>TRBJ2-1|TRBV5-6|TRBD2
TGTGCCAGCAGCCCGGGACTAGCGGGAGATCGTGAGCAGTTCTTC
CASSPGLAGDREQFF
>TRBJ2-3|TRBV5-1|.
TGCGCCAGCAGCTTGGTTCAGGGTGGCACAGATACGCAGTATTTT
CASSLVQGGTDTQYF
>TRBJ1-6|TRBV6-5|.
TGTGCCAGCAGTTACGCCCCCGGGAGGGTAGGGTCACCCCTCCACTTT
CASSYAPGRVGSPLHF
>TRBJ2-5|TRBV27|TRBD1
TGTGCCAGCAGGAAACAGGGGGCGAAAGGTATGGAGACCCAGTACTTC
CASRKQGAKGMETQYF
>TRBJ2-7|TRBV29-1|TRBD2
TGCAGCGTTCCAAAGCTAAGACTAGCGGGAAAACCCGAGCAGTACTTC
CSVPKLRLAGKPEQYF
>TRBJ2-2|TRBV29-1|TRBD2
TGCAGCGTTGAACTAGCGGGGGGGAAGAACACCGGGGAGCTGTTTTTT
CSVELAGGKNTGELFF
>TRBJ2-3|TRBV4-1|TRBD2
TGCGCCAGCAGCCAGGTTAGCGGGGGAACAGATACGCAGTATTTT
CASSQVSGGTDTQYF
>TRBJ2-7|TRBV2|TRBD1
TGTGCCAGCAGTGTCGACAGGGGCGGAGGGGAGCAGTACTTC
CASSVDRGGGEQYF
>TRBJ1-2|TRBV23-1|.
TGCGCCAGCAGACATCTCCCGACGGGTGGCTACACCTTC
CASRHLPTGGYTF
>TRBJ2-7|TRBV6-1|TRBD1
TGTGCCAGCAAGGGGGCGAAGTACGAGCAGTACTTC
CASKGAKYEQYF
>TRBJ2-7|TRBV4-2|.
TGTGCCAGCAGCCAAGCGTCCGGAGCGGGGGCAGGGGGGGAGCAGTACTTC
CASSQASGAGAGGEQYF
>TRBJ2-1|TRBV5-1|.
TGCGCCAGCAGCACTCCCGGGATATACAATGAGCAGTTCTTC
CASSTPGIYNEQFF
>TRBJ2-1|TRBV18|TRBD2
TGTGCCAGCTCCCCGGGGGGGGAGGACGACAATGAGCAGTTCTTC
CASSPGGEDDNEQFF
>TRBJ1-1|TRBV2|TRBD1
TGTGCCACTATAGACAGGGCCGGCACTGAAGCTTTCTTT
CATIDRAGTEAFF
>TRBJ1-2|TRBV6-6|.
TGTGCCAGCAGGTCGGGGGGGCTTAACTATGGCTACACCTTC
CASRSGGLNYGYTF
>TRBJ1-1|TRBV9|.
TGTGCCAGCAGCGGAAGGGGGAACACTGAAGCTTTCTTT
CASSGRGNTEAFF
>TRBJ1-5|TRBV7-2|.
TGTGCCAGCAGCCTCGTCCCGGGGAAGGGCAATCAGCCCCAGCATTTT
CASSLVPGKGNQPQHF
>TRBJ2-3|TRBV6-1|.
TGTGCCAGCAGTGAACACTCCCGCGGGGTCACAGATACGCAGTATTTT
CASSEHSRGVTDTQYF
>TRBJ2-2|TRBV4-2|.
TGTGCCAGCAGCCTCCCCGGACACGCCGGGGAGCTGTTTTTT
CASSLPGHAGELFF
>TRBJ2-5|TRBV4-1|.
TGCGCCAGCAGCCAAACCGACAGGCCCCAAGAGACCCAGTACTTC
CASSQTDRPQETQYF
>TRBJ1-2|TRBV11-1|.
TGTGCCAGCAGCGGGCGGACAGAGAACTATGGCTACACCTTC
CASSGRTENYGYTF
>TRBJ1-1|TRBV29-1|.
TGCAGCGTTGAAAGGGGGAGGGGCACTGAAGCTTTCTTT
CSVERGRGTEAFF
>TRBJ2-5|TRBV13|TRBD1
TGTGCCAGCAGCTTCGTTGGAGGACAGGTTGAAGAGACCCAGTACTTC
CASSFVGGQVEETQYF
>TRBJ1-4|TRBV20-1|.
TGCAGTGCTTATAATCGTGAAAAACTGTTTTTT
CSAYNREKLFF
>TRBJ1-2|TRBV25-1|TRBD1
TGTGCCAGCAGTGCCGCGTTCACAACAGGGGGCTCGTACTATGGCTACACCTTC
CASSAAFTTGGSYYGYTF
>TRBJ2-2|TRBV7-2|.
TGTGCCAGCAGCTTCTCGGGGGCGAACACCGGGGAGCTGTTTTTT
CASSFSGANTGELFF
>TRBJ2-7|TRBV5-4|TRBD1
TGTGCCAGCAGCTTCCTCGGGACAGGGGACTACGAGCAGTACTTC
CASSFLGTGDYEQYF